This is a list of T cell receptor beta chains from one sample in a study of control samples from healthy donors and cancer patients. Data came from immunoSEQ multiplex PCR; TCRdb stores just in-frame clones and leaves some out. The profile covers roughly 190,000 clones, with roughly nine tenths appearing a single time and less than 2% taken by the ten largest. Sequencing was carried out using blood. Every receptor here comes from a man younger than 45 in good health. Each CDR3 is given with its conserved first and last residue. Each record gives: J gene, D gene, V gene, clone size, CDR3 DNA, CDR3 protein. The D gene is left open where the match is weak. Not all rows give a size; the values are once, few, many and, for expanded clones, a class.

TRBJ1-6,TRBD1,TRBV19,.,TGTGCCAGTAGTCGGGAGACAGGGACCAATTCACCCCTCCACTTT,CASSRETGTNSPLHF
TRBJ2-4,TRBD1,TRBV19,once,TGTGCCAGTAGTACTTCCGGGACAGGTAAAAACATTCAGTACTTC,CASSTSGTGKNIQYF
TRBJ1-5,.,TRBV19,.,TGTGCCAGTAGTATGGGAATTTGGAATCAGCCCCAGCATTTT,CASSMGIWNQPQHF
TRBJ1-1,.,TRBV9,.,TGTGCCCGCCGCGCGGGGGCAGGGGACGGGCCAACTGAAGCTTTCTTT,CARRAGAGDGPTEAFF
TRBJ1-6,.,TRBV28,.,TGTGCCAGCAGTTTTAATTCACCCCTCCACTTT,CASSFNSPLHF
TRBJ2-2,.,TRBV5-4,.,TGTGCCAGCAGCTTGGAAACCGGGGAGCTGTTTTTT,CASSLETGELFF
TRBJ2-5,.,TRBV6-6,.,TGTGCCAGCACCATGGGTAGGCTGCAAGAGACCCAGTACTTC,CASTMGRLQETQYF
TRBJ2-1,TRBD2,TRBV27,.,TGTGCCAGCAGTTTAGGGGAGGGAATCTACAATGAGCAGTTCTTC,CASSLGEGIYNEQFF
TRBJ2-7,.,TRBV4-1,.,TGCGCCAGCAGCCAAGCTCCAACGTCCAGGCCTACGAGCTCCTACGAGCAGTACTTC,CASSQAPTSRPTSSYEQYF
TRBJ2-2,.,TRBV30,.,TGTGCCTGGGGACAGCCGAACACCGGGGAGCTGTTTTTT,CAWGQPNTGELFF
TRBJ1-2,.,TRBV25-1,.,TGTGCCAGCTACCCGGGCCAGGGGTATGGCTACACCTTC,CASYPGQGYGYTF
TRBJ1-2,.,TRBV3-1/TRBV3-2,.,TGTGCCAGCAGCCAAGATGGGCGGGGGAAGGGCTATGGCTACACCTTC,CASSQDGRGKGYGYTF
TRBJ2-6,.,TRBV7-9,once,TGTGCCAGCAGCTTAGGGGGTGAAGTCTCTGGGGCCAACGTCCTGACTTTC,CASSLGGEVSGANVLTF
TRBJ2-1,.,TRBV6-1,few,TGTGCCAGCAGTGACCCTTGGAATACAGGGTACAATGAGCAGTTCTTC,CASSDPWNTGYNEQFF
TRBJ1-6,.,TRBV20-1,.,TGCAGTGCTAGTCGGGGGAGCTCCTATAATTCACCCCTCCACTTT,CSASRGSSYNSPLHF
TRBJ1-1,.,TRBV29-1,.,TGCAGCGTTGGAGTCCTAGGGAACACTGAAGCTTTCTTT,CSVGVLGNTEAFF
TRBJ1-2,TRBD1,TRBV20-1,once,TGCAGTGCTGGTGGACAGGGGGCAGCTGGCTACACCTTC,CSAGGQGAAGYTF
TRBJ2-1,.,TRBV29-1,.,TGCAGCGAAACAGACTCCTACAATGAGCAGTTCTTC,CSETDSYNEQFF
TRBJ2-1,.,TRBV11-2,.,TGTGCCAGCAGCTGGGCTGGGGCCCCTGGGAATGAGCAGTTCTTC,CASSWAGAPGNEQFF
TRBJ1-2,.,TRBV6-5,once,TGTGCCAGCATTATACAGGGAGGGGATGGCTACACCTTC,CASIIQGGDGYTF
TRBJ2-3,.,TRBV7-7,.,TGTGCCAGCAGCCAAGGGGGGTATAGCACAGATACGCAGTATTTT,CASSQGGYSTDTQYF
TRBJ1-1,.,TRBV20-1,.,TGCAGTGGTGGCCTGAACACTGAAGCTTTCTTT,CSGGLNTEAFF
TRBJ1-6,.,TRBV9,once,TGTGCCAGCAGCGTAGACGGTAGGGATAATTCACCCCTCCACTTT,CASSVDGRDNSPLHF
TRBJ2-2,.,TRBV7-9,.,TGTGCCAGCAGTCCCGGGACTCCGAACACCGGGGAGCTGTTTTTT,CASSPGTPNTGELFF
TRBJ1-1,.,TRBV12-3/TRBV12-4,once,TGTGCCAGCAGTTTGGGGGTCGGCACTGAAGCTTTCTTT,CASSLGVGTEAFF
TRBJ1-2,.,TRBV18,.,TGTGCCAGCTCCCAGACAGGAGACTATGGCTACACCTTC,CASSQTGDYGYTF
TRBJ1-6,.,TRBV30,once,TGTGCCTGGAGTGTCGTTGCTTATAATTCACCCCTCCACTTT,CAWSVVAYNSPLHF
TRBJ2-7,TRBD1,TRBV19,.,TGTGCCAGTAGTACCGACAGGGCGGCCTACGAGCAGTACTTC,CASSTDRAAYEQYF
TRBJ1-4,TRBD1,TRBV4-2,.,TGTGCCAGCAGCCAAGGACAGGGGGATGAAAAACTGTTTTTT,CASSQGQGDEKLFF
TRBJ2-7,.,TRBV11-2,.,TGTGCCAACAGCCCGAAAATAAATCAGGGTACCTACGAGCAGTACTTC,CANSPKINQGTYEQYF
TRBJ1-3,.,TRBV30,.,TGTGCCTGGAGTGTACTGTTTTCAGGCTCTGGAAACACCATATATTTT,CAWSVLFSGSGNTIYF
TRBJ1-3,.,TRBV2,.,TGTGCCAGCAGTTCTTCAGCTAGTGGGGCGGCTTTTGGAAACACCATATATTTT,CASSSSASGAAFGNTIYF
TRBJ2-3,.,TRBV6-1,.,TGTGCCAGCAGTGAAGATGGGGGGAGTACGCAGTATTTT,CASSEDGGSTQYF
TRBJ2-7,TRBD1,TRBV6-5,.,TGTGCCAGCAGAGGACAGGCGGGTCTCTACGAGCAGTACTTC,CASRGQAGLYEQYF
TRBJ1-2,TRBD1,TRBV2,.,TGTGCCAGCACTCAACAGGGGGCGAACTATGGCTACACCTTC,CASTQQGANYGYTF
TRBJ2-2,.,TRBV24-1,.,TGTGCCACCAGTGATTCCAACAACCACGGCACCGGGGAGCTGTTTTTT,CATSDSNNHGTGELFF
TRBJ1-5,.,TRBV12-5,.,TGTGCTAGTGGTTTGCACATAACAGGGAATGAAGGTCAGCCCCAGCATTTT,CASGLHITGNEGQPQHF
TRBJ1-6,.,TRBV19,.,TGTGCCAGTAGTATCCAGACAAGGTCCGATTCACCCCTCCACTTT,CASSIQTRSDSPLHF
TRBJ2-1,TRBD2,TRBV2,.,TGTGCCATCAGGGGACTAGCGGGGACACGGAATGAGCAGTTCTTC,CAIRGLAGTRNEQFF
TRBJ2-7,TRBD1,TRBV7-9,.,TGTGCCAGCAGCTTAGGGACAGGGGTATACGAGCAGTACTTC,CASSLGTGVYEQYF
TRBJ1-3,.,TRBV2,.,TGTGCCAGCAGTGTGATGAGCTCTGGAAACACCATATATTTT,CASSVMSSGNTIYF
TRBJ2-3,TRBD2,TRBV4-1,.,TGCGCCAGCAGTCAAACTATTAGCGGGGGCACAGATACGCAGTATTTT,CASSQTISGGTDTQYF
TRBJ2-2,TRBD2,TRBV12-5,once,TGTGCTAGTGGTTTCCCCCCGGGACTAGCGGGGGGGCCTAGCACCGGGGAGCTGTTTTTT,CASGFPPGLAGGPSTGELFF
TRBJ1-4,TRBD1,TRBV29-1,.,TGCAGCGTTGTAGGAGGACAGGGCAGAGAAAAACTGTTTTTT,CSVVGGQGREKLFF